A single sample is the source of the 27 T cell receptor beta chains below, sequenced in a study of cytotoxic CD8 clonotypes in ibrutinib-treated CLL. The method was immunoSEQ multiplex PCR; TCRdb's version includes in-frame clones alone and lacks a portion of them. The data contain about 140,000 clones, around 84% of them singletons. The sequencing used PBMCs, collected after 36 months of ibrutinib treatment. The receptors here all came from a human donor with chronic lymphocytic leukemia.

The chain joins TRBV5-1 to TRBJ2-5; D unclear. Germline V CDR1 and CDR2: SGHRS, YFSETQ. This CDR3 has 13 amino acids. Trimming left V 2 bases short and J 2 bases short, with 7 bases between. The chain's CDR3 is CASSFQLQETQYF. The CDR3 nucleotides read TGCGCCAGCAGCTTTCAACTTCAAGAGACCCAGTACTTC.

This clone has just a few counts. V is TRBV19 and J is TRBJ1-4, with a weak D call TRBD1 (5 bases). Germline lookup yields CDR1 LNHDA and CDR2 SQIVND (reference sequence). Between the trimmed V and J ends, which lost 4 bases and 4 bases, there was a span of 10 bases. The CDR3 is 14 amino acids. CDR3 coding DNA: TGTGCCAGTAGTAGGGGACTGATTAATGAAAAACTGTTTTTT. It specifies CASSRGLINEKLFF.

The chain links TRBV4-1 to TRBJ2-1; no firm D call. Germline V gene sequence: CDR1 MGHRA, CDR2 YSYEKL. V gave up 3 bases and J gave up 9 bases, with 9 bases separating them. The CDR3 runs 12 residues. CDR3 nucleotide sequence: TGCGCCAGCAGCCACCCTAGGACTGAGCAGTTCTTC. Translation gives CASSHPRTEQFF.

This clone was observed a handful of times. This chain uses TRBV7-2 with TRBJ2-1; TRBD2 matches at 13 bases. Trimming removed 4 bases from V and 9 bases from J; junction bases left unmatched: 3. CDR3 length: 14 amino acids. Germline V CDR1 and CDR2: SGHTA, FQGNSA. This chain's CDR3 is CASSWTSGSREQFF. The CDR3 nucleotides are TGTGCCAGCAGCTGGACTAGCGGGAGCCGTGAGCAGTTCTTC.

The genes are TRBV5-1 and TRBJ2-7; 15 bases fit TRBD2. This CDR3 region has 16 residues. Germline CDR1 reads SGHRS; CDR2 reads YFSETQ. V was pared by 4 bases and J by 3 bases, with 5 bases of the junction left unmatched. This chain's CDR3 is CASSPGTSGRYYEQYF. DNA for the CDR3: TGCGCCAGCAGCCCTGGGACTAGCGGGAGGTACTACGAGCAGTACTTC.

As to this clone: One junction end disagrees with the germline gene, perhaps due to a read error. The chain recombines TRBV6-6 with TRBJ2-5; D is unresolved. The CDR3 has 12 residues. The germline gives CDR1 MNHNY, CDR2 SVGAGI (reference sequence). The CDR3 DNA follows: TGTGCCAGCAGTTACCCAGAAGAGGCCCAGTACTTC. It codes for CASSYPEEAQYF.

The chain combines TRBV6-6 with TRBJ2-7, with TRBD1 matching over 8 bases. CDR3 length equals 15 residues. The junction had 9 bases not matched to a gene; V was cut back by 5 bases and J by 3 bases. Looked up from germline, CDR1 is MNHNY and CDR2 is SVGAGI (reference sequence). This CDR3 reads CASSTHRGFYYEQYF. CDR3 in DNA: TGTGCCAGCAGTACACACAGGGGGTTTTACTACGAGCAGTACTTC.

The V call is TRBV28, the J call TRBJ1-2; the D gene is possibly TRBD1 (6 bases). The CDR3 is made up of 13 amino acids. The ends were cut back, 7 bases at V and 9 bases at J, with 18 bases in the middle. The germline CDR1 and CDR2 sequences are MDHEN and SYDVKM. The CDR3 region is CASKPPGGESYTF. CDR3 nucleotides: TGTGCCAGCAAACCCCCCGGGGGCGAGAGCTACACCTTC.

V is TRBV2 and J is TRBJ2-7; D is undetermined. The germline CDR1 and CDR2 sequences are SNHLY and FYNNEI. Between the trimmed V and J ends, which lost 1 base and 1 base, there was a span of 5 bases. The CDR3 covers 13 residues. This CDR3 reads CASSEDSSYEQYF. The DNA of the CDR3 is TGTGCCAGCAGTGAAGACAGTTCCTACGAGCAGTACTTC.

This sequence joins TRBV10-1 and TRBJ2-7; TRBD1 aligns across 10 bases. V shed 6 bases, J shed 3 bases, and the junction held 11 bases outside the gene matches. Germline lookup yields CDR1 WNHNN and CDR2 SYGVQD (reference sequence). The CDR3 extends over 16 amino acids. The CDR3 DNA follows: TGCGCCAGCAGACCCTGGGGGGACAGGGGAGACTACGAGCAGTACTTC. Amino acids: CASRPWGDRGDYEQYF.

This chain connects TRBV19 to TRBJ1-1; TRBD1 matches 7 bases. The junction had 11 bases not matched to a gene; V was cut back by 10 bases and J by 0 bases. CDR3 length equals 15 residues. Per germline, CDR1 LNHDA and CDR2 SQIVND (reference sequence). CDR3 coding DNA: TGTGCCACCCAACGACAGGGATGGATGAACACTGAAGCTTTCTTT. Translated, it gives CATQRQGWMNTEAFF.

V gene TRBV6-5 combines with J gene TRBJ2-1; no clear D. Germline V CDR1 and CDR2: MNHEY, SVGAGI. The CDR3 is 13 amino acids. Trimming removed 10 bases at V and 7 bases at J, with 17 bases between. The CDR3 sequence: CATTAREGNEQFF. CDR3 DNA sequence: TGTGCCACTACGGCAAGGGAAGGGAATGAGCAGTTCTTC.

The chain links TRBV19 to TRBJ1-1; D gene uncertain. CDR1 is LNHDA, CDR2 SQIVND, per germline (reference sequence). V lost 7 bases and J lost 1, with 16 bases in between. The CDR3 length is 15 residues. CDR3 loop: CASKGRGWGNTEAFF. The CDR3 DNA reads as TGTGCCAGTAAAGGGCGGGGTTGGGGGAACACTGAAGCTTTCTTT.

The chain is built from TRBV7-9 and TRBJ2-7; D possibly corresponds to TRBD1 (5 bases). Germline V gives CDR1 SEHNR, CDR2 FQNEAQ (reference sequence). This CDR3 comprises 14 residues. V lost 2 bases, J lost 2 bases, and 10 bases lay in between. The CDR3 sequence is CASSLQGATYEQYF. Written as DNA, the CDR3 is TGTGCCAGCAGCTTACAAGGGGCTACCTACGAGCAGTACTTC.

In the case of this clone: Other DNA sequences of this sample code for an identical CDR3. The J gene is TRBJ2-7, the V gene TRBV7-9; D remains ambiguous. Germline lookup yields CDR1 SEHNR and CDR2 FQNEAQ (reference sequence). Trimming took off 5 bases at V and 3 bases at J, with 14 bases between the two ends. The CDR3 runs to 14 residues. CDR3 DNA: TGTGCCAGCAGCCCTAGACGGAGCATCTACGAGCAGTACTTC. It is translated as CASSPRRSIYEQYF.

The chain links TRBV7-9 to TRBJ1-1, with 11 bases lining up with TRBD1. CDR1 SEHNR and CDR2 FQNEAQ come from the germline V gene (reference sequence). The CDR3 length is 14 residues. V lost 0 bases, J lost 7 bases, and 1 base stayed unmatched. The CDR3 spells CASSLAGTGGEAFF. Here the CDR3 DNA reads TGTGCCAGCAGCTTAGCCGGGACAGGGGGTGAAGCTTTCTTT.

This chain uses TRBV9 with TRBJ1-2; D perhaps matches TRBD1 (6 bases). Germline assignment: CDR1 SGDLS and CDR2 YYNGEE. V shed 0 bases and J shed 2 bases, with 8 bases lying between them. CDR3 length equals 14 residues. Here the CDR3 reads CASSVGDNNYGYTF. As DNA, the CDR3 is TGTGCCAGCAGCGTAGGGGACAACAACTATGGCTACACCTTC.

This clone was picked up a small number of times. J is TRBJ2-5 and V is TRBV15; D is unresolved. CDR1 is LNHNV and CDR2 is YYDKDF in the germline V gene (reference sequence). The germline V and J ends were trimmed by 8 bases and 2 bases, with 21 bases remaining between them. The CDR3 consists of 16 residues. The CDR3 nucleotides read TGTGCCACCGCTCCCAAGTTGCTGTCAGGACAAGAGACCCAGTACTTC. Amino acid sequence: CATAPKLLSGQETQYF.

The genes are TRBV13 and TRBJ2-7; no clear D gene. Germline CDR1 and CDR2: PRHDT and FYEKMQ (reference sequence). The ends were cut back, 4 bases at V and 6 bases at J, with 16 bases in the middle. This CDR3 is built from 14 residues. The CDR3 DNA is TGTGCCAGCAGCTCTGTCGGCGCTGGAGCCGAGCAGTACTTC. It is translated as CASSSVGAGAEQYF.

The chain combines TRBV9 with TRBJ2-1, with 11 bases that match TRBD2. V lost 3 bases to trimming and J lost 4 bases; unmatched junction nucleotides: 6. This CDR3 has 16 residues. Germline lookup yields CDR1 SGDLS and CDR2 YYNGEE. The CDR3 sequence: CASSALAGGSYNEQFF. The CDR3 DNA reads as TGTGCCAGCAGCGCTCTAGCGGGAGGATCTTACAATGAGCAGTTCTTC.

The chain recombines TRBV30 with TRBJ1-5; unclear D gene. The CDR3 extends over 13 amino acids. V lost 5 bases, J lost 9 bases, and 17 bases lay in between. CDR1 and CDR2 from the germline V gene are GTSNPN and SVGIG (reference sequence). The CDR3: CAWDDAVPGPQHF. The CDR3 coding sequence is TGTGCCTGGGATGATGCTGTCCCCGGGCCCCAGCATTTT. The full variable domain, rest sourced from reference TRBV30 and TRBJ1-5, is SQTIHQWPATLVQPVGSPLSLECTVEGTSNPNLYWYRQAAGRGLQLLFYSVGIGQISSEVPQNLSASRPQDRQFILSSKKLLLSDSGFYLCAWDDAVPGPQHFGDGTRLSIL.

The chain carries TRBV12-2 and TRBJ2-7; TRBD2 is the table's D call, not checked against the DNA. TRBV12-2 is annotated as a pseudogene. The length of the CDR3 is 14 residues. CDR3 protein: CASRYAGTSYEQYF. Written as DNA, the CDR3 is TGTGCAAGTCGCTACGCAGGGACTTCCTACGAGCAGTACTTC.

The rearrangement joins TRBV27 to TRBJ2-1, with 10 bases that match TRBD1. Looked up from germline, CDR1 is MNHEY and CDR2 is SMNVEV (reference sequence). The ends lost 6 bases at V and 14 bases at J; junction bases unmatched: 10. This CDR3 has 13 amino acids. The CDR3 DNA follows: TGTGCCAGCAGCTCCGGGACAGGGGCCTCGGAGTTCTTC. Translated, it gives CASSSGTGASEFF.

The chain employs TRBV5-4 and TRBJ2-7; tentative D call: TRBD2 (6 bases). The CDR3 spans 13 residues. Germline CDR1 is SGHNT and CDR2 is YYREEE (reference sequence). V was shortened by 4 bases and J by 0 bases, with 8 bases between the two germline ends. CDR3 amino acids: CASSGGTSYEQYF. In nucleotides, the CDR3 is TGTGCCAGCAGCGGAGGGACCTCCTACGAGCAGTACTTC.

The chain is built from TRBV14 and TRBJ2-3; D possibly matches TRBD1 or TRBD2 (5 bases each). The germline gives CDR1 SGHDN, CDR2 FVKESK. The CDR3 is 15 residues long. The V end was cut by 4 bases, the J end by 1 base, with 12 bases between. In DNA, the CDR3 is TGTGCCAGCAGCCCCGGGACGTCCCGCACAGATACGCAGTATTTT. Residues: CASSPGTSRTDTQYF.

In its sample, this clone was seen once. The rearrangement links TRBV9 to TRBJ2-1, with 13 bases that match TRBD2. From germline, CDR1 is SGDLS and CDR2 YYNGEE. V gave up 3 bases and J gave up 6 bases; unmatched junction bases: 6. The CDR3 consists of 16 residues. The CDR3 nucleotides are TGTGCCAGCAGCGCGAGAGGACTAGCGGGAGTCAATGAGCAGTTCTTC. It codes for CASSARGLAGVNEQFF. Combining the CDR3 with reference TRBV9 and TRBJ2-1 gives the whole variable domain DSGVTQTPKHLITATGQRVTLRCSPRSGDLSVYWYQQSLDQGLQFLIQYYNGEERAKGNILERFSAQQFPDLHSELNLSSLELGDSALYFCASSARGLAGVNEQFFGPGTRLTVL.

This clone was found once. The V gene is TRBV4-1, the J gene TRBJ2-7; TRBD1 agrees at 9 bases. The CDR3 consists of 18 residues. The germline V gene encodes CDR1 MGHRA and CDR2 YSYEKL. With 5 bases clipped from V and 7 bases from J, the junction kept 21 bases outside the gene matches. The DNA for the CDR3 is TGCGCCAGCAGCTCTTTCTTTTCGGCGGACAGGGGATCGAGGGAGCAGTACTTC. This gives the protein CASSSFFSADRGSREQYF.